This T cell receptor beta chain was observed in a study of tumor-infiltrating lymphocytes in primary liver carcinoma. Study results and limitations: Overlap in tumor-adjacent and tumor-blood pairs fell below that of tumor region pairs. Merely some 7-24% of top clones spanned all five tumor regions.

Between roughly 20 and 32 mg of unsorted bulk tissue served as the source from which RNA and DNA were co-extracted. Five discrete regions of every tumor underwent sampling. The count of this clonotype is one. Its specificity is not known. cDNA specific to TCR beta was made from approximately 0.55 ug of total RNA, with a constant-region primer employed for priming. Nested multiplex PCR, run for three rounds with slightly modified ARM-PCR, yielded TCR beta libraries. It was with TRBV1-TRBV30 forward primers and a C-beta reverse primer that the first two PCR rounds were run, at roughly 11 cycles each. Each CDR3 protein is one row after TCRdb ran MiXCR on the multiplex PCR reads. The sample records more than 50,000 distinct CDR3 sequences, about 70% being singletons. With 1 base removed from V and 5 bases from J, the gap between germline ends came to 12 bases. This CDR3 is built from 15 residues.

The chain carries TRBV12-3 or TRBV12-4 and TRBJ2-1; TRBD1 is a possible D gene (7 bases). The source material was liver tumor tissue from sampling region 2. Stated subset: tumor region T2, inferior pole. The source is a man aged 40-50 years with primary liver carcinoma and hepatitis B virus infection. CDR3 amino acids: CASSLGAGGNNEQFF. The CDR3 nucleotides read TGTGCCAGCAGTTTAGGGGCAGGGGGGAACAATGAGCAGTTCTTC.